This T cell receptor (beta chain) was recorded in a study of T-cell reconstitution after alpha-beta-depleted transplantation in children. This clonotype was found a few times. What it binds is not known. Using unique molecular identifiers, the investigators prepared the TCRbeta library. TCRdb ran MiXCR on the PCR reads and lists one entry per CDR3 protein. The data show approximately 110,000 distinct CDR3 sequences, 23% seen once. The study, taken as a whole, reports: Surviving recipient T cells and thymic progenitors accounted for the high day-60 TCRbeta diversity observed in some patients. T-cell counts and diversity at one year post-transplant came mainly from newly produced T cells. Several hundred rapidly expanded clones from non-depleted graft cells reportedly supplied alpha-beta T cells about two months post-transplant.

This CDR3 region has 13 residues. Trimming removed 4 bases from V and 4 bases from J, with 14 bases in between. CDR1 and CDR2 (germline): DFQATT, SNEGSKA (reference sequence). The source is a male patient aged 2 to 9 who had a stem cell transplant for chronic granulomatous disease, so the T cells may come from the graft donor. The sequencing here drew on PBMCs, mostly from graft donor cells, taken 180 days after TCRalphabeta/CD19-depleted stem cell transplant. J is TRBJ2-7 and V is TRBV20-1; possible D gene TRBD1, 5 bases. For the CDR3, the DNA is TGCAGTGCTACCTCAGGGTCTGGTTACGAGCAGTACTTC. It yields the protein CSATSGSGYEQYF.